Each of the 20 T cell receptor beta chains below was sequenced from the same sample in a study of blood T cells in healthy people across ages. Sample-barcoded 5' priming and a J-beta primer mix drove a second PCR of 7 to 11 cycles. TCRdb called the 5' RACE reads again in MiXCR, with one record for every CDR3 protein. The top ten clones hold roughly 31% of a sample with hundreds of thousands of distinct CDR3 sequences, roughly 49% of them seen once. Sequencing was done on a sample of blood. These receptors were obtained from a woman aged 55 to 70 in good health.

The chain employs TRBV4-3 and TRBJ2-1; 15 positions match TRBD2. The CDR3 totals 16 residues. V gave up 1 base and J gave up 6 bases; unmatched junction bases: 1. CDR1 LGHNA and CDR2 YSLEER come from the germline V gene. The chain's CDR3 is CASSQGTSGRANEQFF. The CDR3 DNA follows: TGCGCCAGCAGCCAAGGGACTAGCGGGAGGGCCAATGAGCAGTTCTTC.

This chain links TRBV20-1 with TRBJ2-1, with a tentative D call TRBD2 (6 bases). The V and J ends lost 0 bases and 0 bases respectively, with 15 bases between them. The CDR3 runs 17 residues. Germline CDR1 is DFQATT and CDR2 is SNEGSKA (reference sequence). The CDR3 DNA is TGCAGTGCTAGAGATCTGCGCGGGATGAGCTCCTACAATGAGCAGTTCTTC. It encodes CSARDLRGMSSYNEQFF.

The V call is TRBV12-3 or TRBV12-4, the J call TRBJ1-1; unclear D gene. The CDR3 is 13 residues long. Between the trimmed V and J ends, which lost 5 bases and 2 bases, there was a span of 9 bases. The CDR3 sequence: CASSVGINTEAFF. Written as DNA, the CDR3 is TGTGCCAGCAGTGTAGGGATAAACACTGAAGCTTTCTTT.

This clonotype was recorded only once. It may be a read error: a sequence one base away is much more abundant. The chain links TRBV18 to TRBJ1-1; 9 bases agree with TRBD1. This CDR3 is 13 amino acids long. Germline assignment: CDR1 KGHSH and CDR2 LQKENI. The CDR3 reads CAGSPPGQGIAFF. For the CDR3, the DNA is TGTGCCGGCTCACCCCCGGGACAGGGCATAGCTTTCTTT.

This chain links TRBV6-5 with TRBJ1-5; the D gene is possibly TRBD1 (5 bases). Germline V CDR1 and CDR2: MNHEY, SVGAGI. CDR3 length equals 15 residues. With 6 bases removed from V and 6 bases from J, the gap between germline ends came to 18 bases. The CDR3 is CASRRDGGGSQPQHF. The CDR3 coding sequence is TGTGCCAGCAGACGGGACGGGGGAGGCAGTCAGCCCCAGCATTTT.

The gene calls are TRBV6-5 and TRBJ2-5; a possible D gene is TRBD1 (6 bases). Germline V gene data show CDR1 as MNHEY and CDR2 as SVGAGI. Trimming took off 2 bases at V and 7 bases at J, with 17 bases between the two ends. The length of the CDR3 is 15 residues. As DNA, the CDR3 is TGTGCCAGCAGTTACGACAGGCCCCCATTACGGACCCAGTACTTC. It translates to CASSYDRPPLRTQYF.

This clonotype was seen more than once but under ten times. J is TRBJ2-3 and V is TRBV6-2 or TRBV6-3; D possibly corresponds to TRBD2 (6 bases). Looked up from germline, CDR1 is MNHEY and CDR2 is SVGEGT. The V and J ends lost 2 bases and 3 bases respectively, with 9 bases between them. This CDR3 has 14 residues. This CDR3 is CASSYRLGTDTQYF. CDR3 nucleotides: TGTGCCAGCAGTTACCGACTAGGAACAGATACGCAGTATTTT.

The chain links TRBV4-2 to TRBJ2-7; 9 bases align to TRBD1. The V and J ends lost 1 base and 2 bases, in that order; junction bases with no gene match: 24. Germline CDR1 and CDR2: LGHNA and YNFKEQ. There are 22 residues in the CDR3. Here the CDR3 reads CASSQAIAVQGITGGGTYEQYF. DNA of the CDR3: TGTGCCAGCAGCCAAGCTATCGCCGTTCAGGGAATCACAGGGGGCGGGACCTACGAGCAGTACTTC.

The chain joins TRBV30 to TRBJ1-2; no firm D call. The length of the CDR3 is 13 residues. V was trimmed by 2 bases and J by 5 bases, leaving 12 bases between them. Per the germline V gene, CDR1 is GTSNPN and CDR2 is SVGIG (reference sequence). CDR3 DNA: TGTGCCTGGAGTCCCGTGACGGGGTATGGCTACACCTTC. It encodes CAWSPVTGYGYTF.

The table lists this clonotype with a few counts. The DNA of the CDR3 is TGTGCCAGCAGCTACCAAGTTAGGGAGACCCAGTACTTC. The encoded protein is CASSYQVRETQYF. This chain uses TRBV7-2 with TRBJ2-5; D call uncertain. The germline V gene has CDR1 SGHTA and CDR2 FQGNSA. The V end was cut by 4 bases, the J end by 5 bases, with 11 bases between. CDR3 length equals 13 residues.

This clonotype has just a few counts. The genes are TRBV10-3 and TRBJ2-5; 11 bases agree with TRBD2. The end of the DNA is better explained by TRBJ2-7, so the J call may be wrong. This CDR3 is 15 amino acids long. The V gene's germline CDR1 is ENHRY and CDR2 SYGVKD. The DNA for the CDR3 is TGTGCCATCAGTGAGTCGACTAGCGGGACCGACGAGCAGTACTTC. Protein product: CAISESTSGTDEQYF.

DNA of the CDR3: TGCAGTGCCGAAGACGACAGCTCGCAGTATTTT. Encoded protein: CSAEDDSSQYF. The chain carries TRBV20-1 and TRBJ2-3; TRBD1 might be the D (5 bases). Germline lookup yields CDR1 DFQATT and CDR2 SNEGSKA (reference sequence). This CDR3 spans 11 amino acids. V was shortened by 6 bases and J by 10 bases, with 14 bases between the two germline ends.

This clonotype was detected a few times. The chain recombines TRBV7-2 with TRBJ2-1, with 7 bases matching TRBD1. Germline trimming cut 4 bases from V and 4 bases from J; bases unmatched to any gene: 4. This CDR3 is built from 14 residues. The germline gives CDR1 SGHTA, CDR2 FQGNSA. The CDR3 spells CASSWGQSYNEQFF. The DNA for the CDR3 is TGTGCCAGCAGCTGGGGACAGAGTTACAATGAGCAGTTCTTC. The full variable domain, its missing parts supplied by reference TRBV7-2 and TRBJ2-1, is GAGVSQSPSNKVTEKGKDVELRCDPISGHTALYWYRQSLGQGLEFLIYFQGNSAPDKSGLPSDRFSAERTGGSVSTLTIQRTQQEDSAVYLCASSWGQSYNEQFFGPGTRLTVL.

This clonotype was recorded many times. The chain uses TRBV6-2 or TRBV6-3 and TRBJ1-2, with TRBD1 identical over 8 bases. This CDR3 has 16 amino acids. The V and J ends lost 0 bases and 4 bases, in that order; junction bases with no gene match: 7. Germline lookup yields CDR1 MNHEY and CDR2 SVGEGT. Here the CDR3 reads CASSYSIRDRSYGYTF. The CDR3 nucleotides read TGTGCCAGCAGTTACTCGATTCGGGACAGGAGCTATGGCTACACCTTC.

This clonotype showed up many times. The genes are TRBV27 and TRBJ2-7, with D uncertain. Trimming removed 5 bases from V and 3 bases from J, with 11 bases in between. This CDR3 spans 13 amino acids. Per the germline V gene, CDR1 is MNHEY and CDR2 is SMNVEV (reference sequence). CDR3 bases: TGTGCCAGCAGTGTGCAGTCCGGCTACGAGCAGTACTTC. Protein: CASSVQSGYEQYF.

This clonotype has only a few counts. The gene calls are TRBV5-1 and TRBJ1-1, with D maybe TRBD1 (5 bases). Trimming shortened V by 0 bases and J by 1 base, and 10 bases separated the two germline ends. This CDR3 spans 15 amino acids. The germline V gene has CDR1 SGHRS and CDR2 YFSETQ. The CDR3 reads CASSLADRQNTEAFF. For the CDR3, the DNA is TGCGCCAGCAGCTTGGCCGACAGACAGAACACTGAAGCTTTCTTT.

The CDR3 nucleotides read TGTGCCAGCAGTGAAGGAGCGGGAGGGCTCCAAGAGCAGTACTTC. Its translation is CASSEGAGGLQEQYF. The chain recombines TRBV25-1 with TRBJ2-5; TRBD2 aligns across 10 bases. Per the germline V gene, CDR1 is MGHDK and CDR2 is SYGVNS. The trim removed 2 bases at V and 11 bases at J, leaving 11 bases unmatched. The CDR3 is 15 amino acids.

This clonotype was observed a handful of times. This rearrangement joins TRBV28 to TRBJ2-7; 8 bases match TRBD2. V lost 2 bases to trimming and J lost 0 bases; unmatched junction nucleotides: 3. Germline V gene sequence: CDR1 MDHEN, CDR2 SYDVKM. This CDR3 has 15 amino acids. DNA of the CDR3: TGTGCCAGCAGTTTAGTGAGCGGGAGCTCCTACGAGCAGTACTTC. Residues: CASSLVSGSSYEQYF.

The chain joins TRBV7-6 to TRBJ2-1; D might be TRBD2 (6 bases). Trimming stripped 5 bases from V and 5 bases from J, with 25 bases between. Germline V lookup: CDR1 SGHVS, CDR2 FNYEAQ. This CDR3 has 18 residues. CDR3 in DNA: TGTGCCAGCAGCCCTAGAGGGATGGGGGGAAATATTGACAATGAGCAGTTCTTC. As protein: CASSPRGMGGNIDNEQFF.

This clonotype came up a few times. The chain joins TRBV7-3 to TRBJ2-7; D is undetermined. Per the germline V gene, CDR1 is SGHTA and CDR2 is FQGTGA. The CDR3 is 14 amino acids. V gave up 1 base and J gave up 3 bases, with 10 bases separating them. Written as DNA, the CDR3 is TGTGCCAGCAGCTTAAACTCAGGCGACTACGAGCAGTACTTC. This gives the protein CASSLNSGDYEQYF.